This T cell receptor beta chain was identified in a study of identical twins. Findings of the study overall: Twins showed weaker excess sharing in their beta out-of-frame sequences.

TCRdb reprocessed the 5' RACE reads with MiXCR, giving one entry per CDR3 protein. The repertoire holds about 390,000 distinct CDR3 sequences, roughly 9% seen once, with 8% to 9.5% in the top ten. There were only healthy Caucasians among the donors. Germline V lookup: CDR1 LNHDA, CDR2 SQIVND (reference sequence). The V segment lost 6 bases and the J segment 5 bases; nucleotides outside the gene matches: 8. The CDR3 consists of 14 residues. This clonotype showed up just a few times. Its antigen is undetermined. The specimen sequenced was naive T cells sorted from blood. The sequence was obtained from a woman in her 50s in good health. The chain carries TRBV19 and TRBJ1-1; 8 nucleotides agree with TRBD1. In nucleotides, the CDR3 is TGTGCCAGTAGCGGACCAGGGGGCTGGACTGAAGCTTTCTTT. It codes for CASSGPGGWTEAFF.